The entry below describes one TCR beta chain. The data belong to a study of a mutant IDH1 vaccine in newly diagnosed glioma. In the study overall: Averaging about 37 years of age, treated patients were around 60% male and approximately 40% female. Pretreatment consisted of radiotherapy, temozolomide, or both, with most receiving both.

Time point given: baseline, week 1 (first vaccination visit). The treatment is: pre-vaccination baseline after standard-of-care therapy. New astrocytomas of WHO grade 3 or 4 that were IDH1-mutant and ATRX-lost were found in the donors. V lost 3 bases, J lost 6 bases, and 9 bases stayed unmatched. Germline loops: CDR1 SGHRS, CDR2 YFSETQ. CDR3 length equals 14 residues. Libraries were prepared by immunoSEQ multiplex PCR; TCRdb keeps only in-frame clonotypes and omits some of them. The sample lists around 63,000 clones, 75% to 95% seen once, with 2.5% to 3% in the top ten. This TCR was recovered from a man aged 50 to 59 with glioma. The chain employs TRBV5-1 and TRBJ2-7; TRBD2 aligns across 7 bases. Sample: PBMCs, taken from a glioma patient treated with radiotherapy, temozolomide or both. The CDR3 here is CASSSAGDPSEQYF. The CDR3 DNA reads TGCGCCAGCAGCTCGGCGGGAGACCCTTCCGAGCAGTACTTC.